This T cell receptor beta chain was identified during a study of blood T cell repertoires in COVID-19 (dated by TCRdb to about 2020). Some background on the complete study: Samples from collaborators originated in the United States, Italy and Spain and spanned both the acute and convalescent phases of COVID-19. The material from the prospective study consisted of cDNA or gDNA derived from T cells, B-cell-depleted T cells, or PBMCs. The dataset comprised deeply sampled blood TCRbeta repertoires from subjects exposed to, actively infected with, or recovered from COVID-19. The repertoires were released in a freely available public database intended as a resource for research on the immune response to SARS-CoV-2. The samples were drawn from two sources: the first 160 participants of the ongoing ImmuneRACE study, and over 1,000 subjects contributed by 6 global collaborators. The sample metadata nearly always contained a de-identified subject ID, COVID-19 status, age in years and sex. Where available, HLA class I and class II types were obtained from metadata supplied by the sample provider rather than from assay-based typing. General study outcomes and caveats: The amount of clinical and demographic metadata varied by source and participant and was provided uncurated.

Enrolling through a virtual design, the prospective study's participants ranged in age from roughly 18 to 89 years and lived across more than 20 United States geographic areas. To assign participants to cohorts, the prospective study relied on clinical history that participants themselves reported in a screening survey and a study questionnaire. Recovered participants in ImmuneRACE Cohort 3 were defined as having two consecutive negative NP/OP PCR tests, clearance from a healthcare professional, or resolution of symptoms. In the prospective study, whole blood, serum and a nasopharyngeal or oropharyngeal swab were collected from each participant by mobile phlebotomists. Over a roughly two-month period, participants in the prospective study had the option of providing additional blood draws and questionnaires. Before DNA extraction, prospective study blood samples were shipped either frozen or at room temperature.

According to the germline V gene (reference sequence), CDR1 reads LNHDA and CDR2 reads SQIVND. The CDR3 measures 15 amino acids from cysteine to phenylalanine. Only CDR3 DNA is held: 45 bases, read in frame from base 1. The germline V and J ends show losses of 5 bases and 0 bases respectively, and no gene match explains 6 bases of the junction. The immunoSEQ Assay, a bias-controlled multiplex PCR, was used to amplify TCRbeta CDR3 regions from genomic DNA. The study's processing was this. Within the assay, amplification of reference gene primers was used to estimate how many nucleated cells each sample contained. To quantify the absolute abundance of each unique TCRbeta CDR3 rearrangement, sequence reads were collapsed and filtered. For each sample, productive Simpson clonality was calculated by taking the square root of Simpson's diversity index across productive rearrangements. TCRdb took over this immuneACCESS table, retaining in-frame rearrangements with V and J assigned. Such tables are incomplete; in checked studies, under half of the missing clones stem from an unresolved V gene, and the remainder is unexplained. V and J calls and clone size are those listed in that table; D and trimming were worked out from the DNA. The sample table lists 200,000 to 250,000 clones, around 87% of them with a count of one. In total, the top ten clones hold roughly 1.6% of the sample.

A remark on this clone: Its antigen is unknown. Base qualities are missing; no much larger clone stands one base away.

The chain is made from TRBV19 and TRBJ2-7, and TRBD2 matches 8 of the central bases. This TCR derives from a woman between 50 and 59 years old who had recovered from COVID-19. Sequenced: PBMCs or T cells enriched from blood (not recorded which). The nucleotide sequence reads TGTGCCAGTAGTCCTCGACTAGCGAGCTCCTACGAGCAGTACTTC. Its protein product is CASSPRLASSYEQYF.